One and the same sample provided the 17 T cell receptor beta chains below, sequenced in a study of blood T cell repertoires in COVID-19. The table came from immunoSEQ multiplex PCR; TCRdb's copy has only in-frame clones and leaves some out. Seen here are roughly 390,000 clones, 85% observed once, and the top ten hold 3.5% to 4%. The sequencing sample was made of peripheral blood. These receptors all come from a woman younger than 35 with acute or convalescent COVID-19.

The chain uses TRBV15 and TRBJ2-5; 7 bases are a match to TRBD1. The CDR3 is 15 residues long. J was trimmed by 0 bases and V by 3 bases; bases with no gene match: 4. Germline V gives CDR1 LNHNV, CDR2 YYDKDF (reference sequence). CDR3: CATSRGDSDQETQYF. The CDR3 DNA reads as TGTGCCACCAGCAGGGGGGACAGCGACCAAGAGACCCAGTACTTC.

This sequence joins TRBV2 and TRBJ2-7; 8 bases align to TRBD2. The ends lost 7 bases at V and 4 bases at J; junction bases unmatched: 12. The germline V gene has CDR1 SNHLY and CDR2 FYNNEI. The CDR3 length is 15 residues. The CDR3 sequence: CASIPEGLVSYEQYF. CDR3 bases: TGTGCCAGCATCCCGGAGGGACTAGTTAGTTACGAGCAGTACTTC.

CDR3 nucleotide sequence: TGCGCCAGCAGCCAGCAAAATCGGGAGGCGGACACCGGGGAGCTGTTTTTT. Protein product: CASSQQNREADTGELFF. The genes are TRBV4-1 and TRBJ2-2, with 7 bases that match TRBD2. V trimming: 3 bases; J trimming: 3 bases; junction bases outside the gene matches: 10. The CDR3 is 17 amino acids. Germline V gene data show CDR1 as MGHRA and CDR2 as YSYEKL.

The chain uses TRBV12-5 and TRBJ2-1; D perhaps matches TRBD1 (6 bases). In germline, CDR1 is LGHNT, CDR2 FRNRAP. The CDR3 consists of 17 residues. Between the trimmed V and J ends, which lost 0 bases and 9 bases, there was a span of 21 bases. The CDR3 reads CASGLVLGAPDYSEQFF. CDR3 nucleotides: TGTGCTAGTGGTTTGGTATTGGGGGCTCCTGATTATAGTGAGCAGTTCTTC.

The sample holds one count of this clone. The chain combines TRBV7-2 with TRBJ1-2, with D tentatively TRBD1 (5 bases). Germline assignment: CDR1 SGHTA and CDR2 FQGNSA. Trimming took 4 bases from V and 7 from J, leaving 19 bases between them. The CDR3 is 15 residues long. CDR3 in DNA: TGTGCCAGCAGCTCCTCCGCTCAGGGCTTCGGTGGCTACACCTTC. This translates into CASSSSAQGFGGYTF. Using reference TRBV7-2 and TRBJ1-2 for the parts outside the CDR3, the full variable domain is GAGVSQSPSNKVTEKGKDVELRCDPISGHTALYWYRQSLGQGLEFLIYFQGNSAPDKSGLPSDRFSAERTGGSVSTLTIQRTQQEDSAVYLCASSSSAQGFGGYTFGSGTRLTVV.

The V gene is TRBV28, the J gene TRBJ1-2; D is undetermined. Germline values: CDR1 MDHEN, CDR2 SYDVKM. The V and J ends lost 4 bases and 6 bases respectively, with 6 bases between them. The CDR3 sequence is 11 residues long. The CDR3 region is CASSSPDGYTF. In DNA, the CDR3 is TGTGCCAGCAGTTCACCAGATGGCTACACCTTC.

The rearrangement links TRBV3-1 (or the pseudogene TRBV3-2) to TRBJ2-3; D unresolved. Germline V gene data show CDR1 as LGHDT and CDR2 as YNNKEL (reference sequence). V was pared by 4 bases and J by 1 base, with 6 bases between. The CDR3 consists of 13 residues. The CDR3 sequence: CASSLLGTDTQYF. The DNA of the CDR3 is TGTGCCAGCAGCCTCCTAGGCACAGATACGCAGTATTTT.

The chain couples TRBV7-3 to TRBJ2-1, with 10 bases identical to TRBD2. The CDR3 is made up of 16 amino acids. J gave up 10 bases and V 2 bases, and 11 bases lay outside the gene matches. Germline V gene data show CDR1 as SGHTA and CDR2 as FQGTGA. This CDR3 reads CASSLDPAGGPREQFF. CDR3 nucleotide sequence: TGTGCCAGCAGCTTAGATCCAGCGGGGGGGCCACGGGAGCAGTTCTTC.

This chain uses TRBV5-4 with TRBJ1-5; D is unclear. CDR3 length: 15 amino acids. CDR1 and CDR2 from the germline V gene are SGHNT and YYREEE (reference sequence). Trimming took 0 bases from V and 3 from J, leaving 10 bases between them. The CDR3 DNA sequence: TGTGCCAGCAGCTTGGGCGGGAGGACCAATCAGCCCCAGCATTTT. Translation: CASSLGGRTNQPQHF.

V gene TRBV11-2 combines with J gene TRBJ2-5, with 15 bases lining up with TRBD2. This CDR3 is 13 amino acids long. J lost 12 bases, V lost 4 bases, and 3 bases had no gene match. CDR1 is SGHAT, CDR2 FQNNGV, per germline. Written as DNA, the CDR3 is TGTGCCAGCAGCTGGACTAGCGGGGGGGCGGAGTACTTC. Residues: CASSWTSGGAEYF.

The V call is TRBV5-1, the J call TRBJ2-7; TRBD2 aligns across 10 bases. J was trimmed by 3 bases and V by 3 bases; bases with no gene match: 3. Germline V lookup: CDR1 SGHRS, CDR2 YFSETQ. This CDR3 is 14 amino acids long. CDR3 region: CASSSSGGGYEQYF. The CDR3 nucleotides are TGCGCCAGCAGCTCTAGCGGGGGAGGCTACGAGCAGTACTTC. Variable domain in full (rest from reference TRBV5-1 and TRBJ2-7): KAGVTQTPRYLIKTRGQQVTLSCSPISGHRSVSWYQQTPGQGLQFLFEYFSETQRNKGNFPGRFSGRQFSNSRSEMNVSTLELGDSALYLCASSSSGGGYEQYFGPGTRLTVT.

The V and J genes are TRBV4-1 and TRBJ1-6; a weak D match, TRBD1 (5 bases). V lost 1 base and J lost 13, with 11 bases in between. This CDR3 is 13 amino acids long. Germline V gene sequence: CDR1 MGHRA, CDR2 YSYEKL. CDR3 in amino acids: CASSQAGGAPLHF. CDR3 DNA: TGCGCCAGCAGCCAAGCGGGAGGGGCTCCCCTCCACTTT.

The chain joins TRBV6-5 to TRBJ2-5, with 7 bases matching TRBD1. The CDR3 runs 12 residues. The germline V gene encodes CDR1 MNHEY and CDR2 SVGAGI. After removal of 11 bases from V and 1 base from J, the junction contained 4 bases not matched to a gene. The CDR3 coding sequence is TGTGCCGTACAGGGGATCCAAGAGACCCAGTACTTC. Its protein product is CAVQGIQETQYF.

The gene calls are TRBV5-1 and TRBJ2-5; tentative D call: TRBD1 (6 bases). The CDR3 runs 15 residues. Between the trimmed V and J ends, which lost 3 bases and 2 bases, there was a span of 14 bases. CDR1 SGHRS and CDR2 YFSETQ come from the germline V gene. The CDR3 sequence: CASSSQNRVQETQYF. For the CDR3, the DNA is TGCGCCAGCAGCTCGCAAAACAGGGTACAAGAGACCCAGTACTTC.

The chain links TRBV19 to TRBJ1-5; TRBD1 might be the D (5 bases). This CDR3 has 15 residues. V was pared by 2 bases and J by 5 bases, with 13 bases between. The V gene's germline CDR1 is LNHDA and CDR2 SQIVND (reference sequence). CDR3 sequence (DNA): TGTGCCAGTAGTATACCGGGAGGGGTCTATCAGCCCCAGCATTTT. Translation gives CASSIPGGVYQPQHF.

The CDR3 region has the DNA TGTGCCAGCAGTTACGCAGGGGGACTGGGCGGCTACACCTTC. Residues: CASSYAGGLGGYTF. This chain connects TRBV5-6 to TRBJ1-2; TRBD1 aligns across 7 bases. J was trimmed by 8 bases and V by 5 bases; bases with no gene match: 12. CDR3 length: 14 amino acids. CDR1 SGHDT and CDR2 YYEEEE come from the germline V gene.

The genes are TRBV6-5 and TRBJ2-1, with 10 positions matching TRBD1. This CDR3 spans 12 amino acids. Germline V CDR1 and CDR2: MNHEY, SVGAGI. The junction had 6 bases not matched to a gene; V was cut back by 6 bases and J by 13 bases. The CDR3 spells CASSRGTGAQFF. CDR3 sequence (DNA): TGTGCCAGCAGCCGTGGGACAGGGGCCCAGTTCTTC.